The present entry profiles one TCR beta chain with its context. Only patients with CD8+CD57+ cell expansion on flow cytometry were chosen for sequencing. According to the study, genomic DNA was the template for TCR beta VDJ and CDR3 profiling. TCRdb redid the calling of the reads with MiXCR, one entry per CDR3 protein. The profile shows 150,000 to 200,000 distinct CDR3 sequences, 45% to 50% of them singletons. This record belongs to a study of CD8+CD57+ T cells in acquired aplastic anemia. The CDR3 spans 15 residues. Deletions cut 1 base from V and 0 bases from J, with 7 bases between. CDR1 and CDR2 from the germline V gene are SGHDN and FVKESK.

The chain couples TRBV14 to TRBJ2-1; D ambiguous. This receptor was identified in a human donor with aplastic anemia. Sequencing was carried out using sorted CD4+, CD8+, or CD8+CD57+ T cells (not recorded which) from PBMCs. CDR3 protein: CASSQGSISYNEQFF. CDR3 bases: TGTGCCAGCAGCCAAGGGAGTATCTCCTACAATGAGCAGTTCTTC.